The subject of this entry is one TCR beta chain. The repertoire was sequenced with immunoSEQ multiplex PCR; TCRdb's copy has only in-frame clones and lacks some. This sample carries about 380,000 clones, more than 85% of them seen once, and the ten largest clones take roughly 0.02%. Trimming at V came to 4 bases and at J to 2 bases, leaving 11 bases not matched to a gene. The CDR3 loop spans 16 amino acids. Germline lookup yields CDR1 SGHRS and CDR2 YFSETQ. This sample is drawn from a study of shared T cell receptors in the human thymus. The receptor comes from a human donor. Sequencing was done on a sample of thymocytes. The J gene is TRBJ2-7, the V gene TRBV5-1; 8 nucleotides match TRBD1. This CDR3 reads CASSALGQGFPYEQYF. CDR3 in DNA: TGCGCCAGCAGCGCATTAGGACAGGGCTTTCCCTACGAGCAGTACTTC.